The rows below give T cell receptor beta chains drawn from one sample of a study of tumor and adjacent non-tumor tissue in lung cancer. TCRdb called the multiplex PCR reads again in MiXCR, with one record for every CDR3 protein. The sample carries under 95,000 distinct CDR3 sequences, around 64% recorded once. The sample consisted of lung tumor tissue. The source of these receptors is a man aged 60 to 69 with non-small cell lung cancer. The CDR3 runs from the conserved cysteine through the conserved F or W. D genes are given only for firm matches. Expanded clones get a size class; other rows say once, few or many, or leave the size out.

TRBJ2-1,TRBD2,TRBV12-3/TRBV12-4,many,TGTGCCAGCACCCGCCGACCTAGCGGGGGGGTTAATGAGCAGTTCTTC,CASTRRPSGGVNEQFF
TRBJ2-6,.,TRBV29-1,.,TGCAGCGTAGCAACAGGGTCTGGGGCCAACGTCCTGACTTTC,CSVATGSGANVLTF
TRBJ2-6,TRBD1,TRBV6-2/TRBV6-3,many,TGTGCCAGCAGCACGGTACAGGGGGCGCCGATTGGGGCCAACGTCCTGACTTTC,CASSTVQGAPIGANVLTF
TRBJ1-2,.,TRBV6-5,.,TGTGCCAGCAGACTAACACGAAGTTCGGACTATGGCTACACCTTC,CASRLTRSSDYGYTF
TRBJ2-3,.,TRBV28,.,TGTGCCAGCAGTTTTCAGGGACCAGGACTAACAGATACGCAGTATTTT,CASSFQGPGLTDTQYF
TRBJ2-1,TRBD1,TRBV10-3,.,TGTGCCATCAGTGAGTCGGTGAGACAGGGCAATGAGCAGTTCTTC,CAISESVRQGNEQFF
TRBJ2-6,.,TRBV6-2/TRBV6-3,.,TGTGCCAACACCAAGGGGCATAACTCTGGGGCCAACGTCCTGACTTTC,CANTKGHNSGANVLTF
TRBJ2-1,TRBD1,TRBV5-4,few,TGTGCCAGCAGCTTTAAGGGGGACAGGGGGTTCCCCGATGAGCAGTTCTTC,CASSFKGDRGFPDEQFF
TRBJ2-7,TRBD1,TRBV20-1,.,TGCAGTGCTCCACCCGCCGGGACAGTTGCCTACGAGCAGTACTTC,CSAPPAGTVAYEQYF
TRBJ2-7,.,TRBV29-1,.,TGCAGCGTTGCTACAGAGCATTACGAGCGGTACTTC,CSVATEHYERYF
TRBJ2-1,.,TRBV11-2,.,TGTGCCAGCAGCTTTGTGGAGGAACTGCCTTATCGAGGGGAGCAGTTCTTC,CASSFVEELPYRGEQFF
TRBJ2-1,.,TRBV6-1,.,TGTGCCAGCAGTGAGGCAGCGGGGACATACAAAGAGCAGTTCTTC,CASSEAAGTYKEQFF
TRBJ2-1,.,TRBV12-3/TRBV12-4,many,TGTGCCAGCAGTTACCAATCGGGGGTGTCCTACAATGAGCAGTTCTTC,CASSYQSGVSYNEQFF
TRBJ2-1,TRBD2,TRBV18,.,TGTGCCAGCTCACCAGGAGATAGCGGGAGTACGCAGTTCTTC,CASSPGDSGSTQFF
TRBJ2-2,.,TRBV4-1,.,TGTGCCTTCAGCCAAGGGCAAGGACCCGCCGCCGGGGAGCTGTTTTTT,CAFSQGQGPAAGELFF
TRBJ2-1,.,TRBV5-4,many,TGTGCCAGCAGCCCCGGGACCAATGAGCAGTTCTTC,CASSPGTNEQFF
TRBJ1-2,TRBD1,TRBV28,many,TGTGCCAGCAGTTTCAGACAGGGGAACTATGGCTACACCTTC,CASSFRQGNYGYTF
TRBJ2-1,.,TRBV6-2/TRBV6-3,many,TGTGCCAGCAGTGTAGGTCCTGAAGGGATGCTGAATGAGCAGTTCTTC,CASSVGPEGMLNEQFF
TRBJ1-1,.,TRBV6-5,.,TGTGCCAACACTCGAAAGGGAGGTACTGAAGCTTTCTTT,CANTRKGGTEAFF
TRBJ2-7,TRBD2,TRBV4-2,.,TGTGCCAGCAGCCAAGATGGGACCAGCGGGAGTAACGAGCAGTACTTC,CASSQDGTSGSNEQYF
TRBJ2-3,.,TRBV11-1,.,TGTGCAAGCAGCTTCATACGGGGCTACGGGCAGTATTTT,CASSFIRGYGQYF
TRBJ1-1,TRBD1,TRBV5-4,.,TGTGTCAGCAGCCCTACATCGGACAGGGGAATGGACACTGAAGCTTTCTTT,CVSSPTSDRGMDTEAFF
TRBJ2-3,.,TRBV6-1,.,TGTGCCATCCGCACTAGTGGGAGGTCAGATACGCAGTATTTT,CAIRTSGRSDTQYF
TRBJ1-5,.,TRBV10-3,.,TGTGCCATCAGTGATAGCGGGGCCTCAGGAGATCCGCAGCATTTT,CAISDSGASGDPQHF
TRBJ1-2,.,TRBV7-9,many,TGTGCCAGCAGCCCTCACTTCTATGGCTACACCTTC,CASSPHFYGYTF
TRBJ1-4,TRBD1,TRBV4-1,.,TGCACCAGGAGCCGCCTGGGACAGGGGTACGGTGAAAAACTGTTTTTT,CTRSRLGQGYGEKLFF
TRBJ2-7,.,TRBV12-3/TRBV12-4,.,TGTGTCAGCAGTTTGGACGCCGACCCGCCCTACGAGCAGTACTTC,CVSSLDADPPYEQYF
TRBJ2-7,TRBD1,TRBV11-1,.,TGTGCCAGCAGCATAATGGACAGGGGGCCATACGGGCAGTACTTC,CASSIMDRGPYGQYF
TRBJ2-1,TRBD2,TRBV4-1,many,TGCGCCAGCACCCTACGGCGGGAGGTTCAGGGGAATGAGCAGTTCTTC,CASTLRREVQGNEQFF
TRBJ1-2,.,TRBV5-4,.,TGTGCCAGAAGCTTTCCGGGCTGTGGCTACACCTTC,CARSFPGCGYTF
TRBJ1-1,.,TRBV12-5,once,TGTGCTGGTTTCGAAGGGCCGGCTTTCTTT,CAGFEGPAFF
TRBJ2-1,TRBD1,TRBV12-3/TRBV12-4,many,TGTGCCAGCAGTGGGACAGGGGTCAATGAGCAGTTCTTC,CASSGTGVNEQFF